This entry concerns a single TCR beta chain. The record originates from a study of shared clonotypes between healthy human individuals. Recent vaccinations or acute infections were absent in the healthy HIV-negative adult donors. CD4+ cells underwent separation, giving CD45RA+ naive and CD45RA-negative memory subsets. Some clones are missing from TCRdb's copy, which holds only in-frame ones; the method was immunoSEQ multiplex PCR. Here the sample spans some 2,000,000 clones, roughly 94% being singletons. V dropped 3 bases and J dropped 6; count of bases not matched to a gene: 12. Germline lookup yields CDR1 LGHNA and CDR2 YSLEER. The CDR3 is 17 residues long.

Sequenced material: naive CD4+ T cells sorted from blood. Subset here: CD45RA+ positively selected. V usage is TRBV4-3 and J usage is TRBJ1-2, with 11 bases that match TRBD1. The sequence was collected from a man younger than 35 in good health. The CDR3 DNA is TGCGCCAGCAGCCAGTCATATCCGGACAGGGGGCGTGATGGCTACACCTTC. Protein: CASSQSYPDRGRDGYTF.